This T cell receptor (beta chain) was identified during a study of blood T cell repertoires in COVID-19. Background on the study: Researchers got acute and convalescent COVID-19 samples from the United States, Italy and Spain. From T cells, B-cell-depleted T cells, or PBMCs came the material, which was cDNA or gDNA.

Authors' processing steps: Quantification of nucleated cells was approximated via reference gene primer amplification. Generated by immunoSEQ multiplex PCR, the TCRdb table keeps only in-frame clones and is missing some. V and J calls and clone size are as listed in that table; D and trimming were resolved from the DNA. The table has under 300,000 clones, approximately 83% seen once; the top ten hold roughly 10%. The CDR3 runs 18 residues. CDR1 is PRHDT and CDR2 is FYEKMQ in the germline V gene (reference sequence). V was clipped by 4 bases and J by 5 bases, with 26 bases between them. The rearrangement joins TRBV13 to TRBJ2-5, with a possible D match to TRBD2 (6 bases). Input material: peripheral blood. This TCR was recovered from a woman of 80 years or more with acute or convalescent COVID-19. CDR3 loop: CASSSGAGSTKDLETQYF. CDR3 DNA: TGTGCCAGCAGCTCCGGCGCGGGATCTACAAAGGACTTGGAGACCCAGTACTTC.